These 24 T cell receptor beta chains were sequenced from one sample in a study of shared clonotypes between healthy human individuals. The assay was immunoSEQ multiplex PCR, and TCRdb's table has in-frame clones only and misses some. The table records some 380,000 clones, around 96% of them present only once. The material sequenced was memory CD8+ T cells sorted from blood. Subset denoted: CD45RO+ cells pooled with CCR7-negative TemRA cells. The source of these receptors is a man aged 30 to 45 in good health.

This rearrangement joins TRBV19 to TRBJ1-3; D is uncertain. Germline CDR1 is LNHDA and CDR2 is SQIVND (reference sequence). The CDR3 has 15 amino acids. V was trimmed by 4 bases and J by 4 bases, leaving 14 bases between them. The CDR3 DNA reads as TGTGCCAGTAGTAAGCGCCAGCCGATAGGAAACACCATATATTTT. Residues: CASSKRQPIGNTIYF.

This rearrangement joins TRBV7-9 to TRBJ2-1, with TRBD2 matching over 11 bases. CDR3 length equals 15 residues. J was trimmed by 9 bases and V by 8 bases; bases with no gene match: 12. In germline, CDR1 is SEHNR, CDR2 FQNEAQ (reference sequence). CDR3 in amino acids: CASLGTSGPLGEQFF. CDR3 coding DNA: TGTGCCAGCCTCGGGACTAGCGGACCCCTGGGTGAGCAGTTCTTC.

This sequence joins TRBV7-9 and TRBJ1-4, with no clear D. The germline CDR1 and CDR2 sequences are SEHNR and FQNEAQ (reference sequence). The CDR3 runs 15 residues. V was cut by 5 bases and J by 5 bases, with 15 bases left in between. The CDR3 coding sequence is TGTGCCAGCAGCCAAGATGGCAGCGCCAATGAAAAACTGTTTTTT. This encodes CASSQDGSANEKLFF.

V usage is TRBV21-1 and J usage is TRBJ1-5; the table's D call, TRBD1, was not checked against the DNA. TRBV21-1 is assigned pseudogene status. The CDR3 covers 16 residues. DNA for the CDR3: TGTGCCAGCAGGTCGGACAGGGCTTATAGCAATCAGCCCCAGCATTTT. As protein: CASRSDRAYSNQPQHF.

On this clone itself: The sample has other DNA sequences that encode this CDR3 too. The chain uses TRBV20-1 and TRBJ2-7; a possible D gene is TRBD2 (5 bases). The CDR3 has 10 residues. Germline V gene sequence: CDR1 DFQATT, CDR2 SNEGSKA (reference sequence). Trimming stripped 2 bases from V and 6 bases from J, with 5 bases between. In nucleotides, the CDR3 is TGCAGTGCTAGACTAGCCGAGCAGTACTTC. It encodes CSARLAEQYF.

This CDR3 is CASSNYGLNTEAFF. DNA of the CDR3: TGCGCCAGCAGCAACTACGGGCTGAACACTGAAGCTTTCTTT. The rearrangement joins TRBV5-1 to TRBJ1-1; D gene uncertain. Germline V gene data show CDR1 as SGHRS and CDR2 as YFSETQ. The CDR3 length is 14 residues. Trimming stripped 4 bases from V and 0 bases from J, with 10 bases between.

This clone was observed once. The chain couples TRBV28 to TRBJ2-3, with D tentatively TRBD2 (5 bases). Per the germline V gene, CDR1 is MDHEN and CDR2 is SYDVKM. V was shortened by 6 bases and J by 2 bases, with 18 bases between the two germline ends. The CDR3 has 16 residues. CDR3: CASSAVLGPHTDTQYF. For the CDR3, the DNA is TGTGCCAGCAGCGCCGTACTAGGACCCCACACAGATACGCAGTATTTT. Variable domain in full (rest from reference TRBV28 and TRBJ2-3): DVKVTQSSRYLVKRTGEKVFLECVQDMDHENMFWYRQDPGLGLRLIYFSYDVKMKEKGDIPEGYSVSREKKERFSLILESASTNQTSMYLCASSAVLGPHTDTQYFGPGTRLTVL.

This chain links TRBV4-2 with TRBJ2-3, with 11 bases matching TRBD2. Germline trimming cut 0 bases from V and 5 bases from J; bases unmatched to any gene: 7. The germline CDR1 and CDR2 sequences are LGHNA and YNFKEQ. The CDR3 covers 17 residues. The chain's CDR3 is CASSQELVAGGQDTQYF. The CDR3 nucleotides are TGTGCCAGCAGCCAAGAGCTGGTAGCGGGAGGGCAAGATACGCAGTATTTT.

The chain carries TRBV7-9 and TRBJ2-7, with 7 bases that match TRBD1. CDR1 is SEHNR, CDR2 FQNEAQ, per germline (reference sequence). V lost 9 bases and J lost 1; bases outside the gene matches: 6. This CDR3 has 13 amino acids. DNA of the CDR3: TGTGCCAGTCGACAGGGAGAGTCCTACGAGCAGTACTTC. Translation: CASRQGESYEQYF.

This rearrangement joins TRBV6-1 to TRBJ2-1, with 9 bases aligning to TRBD1. Looked up from germline, CDR1 is MNHNS and CDR2 is SASEGT. The CDR3 is 16 amino acids. Germline trimming cut 3 bases from V and 5 bases from J; bases unmatched to any gene: 8. CDR3 bases: TGTGCCAGCAGTGATCGTGTGGGGACAGGGAACAATGAGCAGTTCTTC. It translates to CASSDRVGTGNNEQFF.

This chain uses TRBV7-9 with TRBJ1-2; the D is unclear. Germline CDR1 and CDR2: SEHNR and FQNEAQ (reference sequence). This CDR3 is built from 13 residues. V was shortened by 1 base and J by 13 bases, with 16 bases between the two germline ends. CDR3: CASSLEVGIRGTF. The DNA for the CDR3 is TGTGCCAGCAGCTTAGAAGTTGGGATACGGGGCACCTTC.

Here the CDR3 reads CASRGVNTGELFF. The CDR3 coding sequence is TGTGCCAGCAGGGGGGTTAACACCGGGGAGCTGTTTTTT. The chain joins TRBV6-1 to TRBJ2-2; D could derive from TRBD1 or TRBD2 (5 bases each). Trimming removed 6 bases from V and 2 bases from J, with 7 bases in between. CDR1 and CDR2 from the germline V gene are MNHNS and SASEGT. This CDR3 has 13 residues.

The chain links TRBV28 to TRBJ2-7; D may be TRBD2 (6 bases). Germline V gives CDR1 MDHEN, CDR2 SYDVKM. V dropped 1 base and J dropped 4 bases, with 14 bases sitting between them. The CDR3 has 15 amino acids. The CDR3 DNA follows: TGTGCCAGCAGTTTATCCCAGGGAGGAAGGTACGAGCAGTACTTC. This gives the protein CASSLSQGGRYEQYF.

The chain links TRBV9 to TRBJ1-2; tentative D call: TRBD1 (5 bases). Germline assignment: CDR1 SGDLS and CDR2 YYNGEE. The CDR3 length is 15 residues. Trimming removed 0 bases from V and 4 bases from J, with 13 bases in between. CDR3 in DNA: TGTGCCAGCAGCGTAGATGAAGGGGCGCCCTATGGCTACACCTTC. This translates into CASSVDEGAPYGYTF.

The chain joins TRBV28 to TRBJ2-7; possible D gene TRBD2, 6 bases. The CDR3 sequence is 12 residues long. CDR1 is MDHEN and CDR2 is SYDVKM in the germline V gene. Trimming pared 3 bases from V and 5 bases from J, leaving 8 bases between. CDR3 region: CASSFSGDEQYF. CDR3 nucleotide sequence: TGTGCCAGCAGTTTCTCGGGGGACGAGCAGTACTTC.

This clone was detected once. The chain couples TRBV9 to TRBJ2-1; TRBD2 matches at 8 bases. Germline V lookup: CDR1 SGDLS, CDR2 YYNGEE. Trimming took 0 bases from V and 0 from J; bases not matched to a gene: 8. This CDR3 comprises 18 residues. DNA of the CDR3: TGTGCCAGCAGCGTAGGTTCTAGCGGGCCGAGCTCCTACAATGAGCAGTTCTTC. This sequence encodes CASSVGSSGPSSYNEQFF.

The chain links TRBV7-2 to TRBJ2-1, with 12 bases aligning to TRBD2. CDR3 length: 19 residues. Germline V gives CDR1 SGHTA, CDR2 FQGNSA. The V gene end was trimmed by 7 bases and the J gene end by 6 bases; junction bases not matched to a gene: 19. CDR3 DNA sequence: TGTGCCAGCATCCTAACCCCCGGACTAGCGGGATGGGTTGGCAATGAGCAGTTCTTC. It specifies CASILTPGLAGWVGNEQFF.

The chain carries TRBV18 and TRBJ2-7; 8 positions match TRBD2. Per germline, CDR1 KGHSH and CDR2 LQKENI. With V trimmed by 0 bases and J by 2 bases, 6 bases remained unmatched. CDR3 length equals 16 residues. CDR3 DNA sequence: TGTGCCAGCTCACCACCGAGCGGGAGTGTGACCTACGAGCAGTACTTC. Encoded protein: CASSPPSGSVTYEQYF.

The V gene is TRBV7-6, the J gene TRBJ2-4; tentative D call: TRBD2 (5 bases). V was pared by 2 bases and J by 5 bases, with 13 bases between. CDR1 and CDR2 (germline): SGHVS, FNYEAQ. This CDR3 spans 15 amino acids. For the CDR3, the DNA is TGTGCCAGCAGCTTAAATCGGGATAGCCAAAACATTCAGTACTTC. Its protein product is CASSLNRDSQNIQYF. Full variable domain (rest looked up from reference TRBV7-6 and TRBJ2-4): GAGVSQSPRYKVTKRGQDVALRCDPISGHVSLYWYRQALGQGPEFLTYFNYEAQQDKSGLPNDRFSAERPEGSISTLTIQRTEQRDSAMYRCASSLNRDSQNIQYFGAGTRLSVL.

V gene TRBV30 combines with J gene TRBJ2-7; D unclear. CDR3 length equals 11 residues. The V and J ends lost 5 bases and 1 base respectively, with 6 bases between them. Germline V CDR1 and CDR2: GTSNPN, SVGIG (reference sequence). CDR3 in amino acids: CAWGPSYEQYF. The CDR3 nucleotides read TGTGCCTGGGGACCGTCCTACGAGCAGTACTTC.

The rearrangement links TRBV6-6 to TRBJ2-2; TRBD2 aligns across 8 bases. Germline V gives CDR1 MNHNY, CDR2 SVGAGI (reference sequence). This CDR3 has 15 residues. Losses at the gene ends were 6 bases for V and 4 bases for J; bases not matched to a gene: 7. CDR3: CASRPGLGGTGELFF. The DNA of the CDR3 is TGTGCCAGCAGACCGGGACTAGGGGGCACCGGGGAGCTGTTTTTT.

A remark on this clone: Within the sample, other DNA sequences also encode this same CDR3. CDR3: CASSLDGSTDTQYF. DNA of the CDR3: TGCGCCAGCAGCTTGGACGGGAGCACAGATACGCAGTATTTT. This chain links TRBV5-1 with TRBJ2-3, with no clear D. There are 14 residues in the CDR3. V lost 0 bases to trimming and J lost 0 bases, with 5 bases between them. Germline lookup yields CDR1 SGHRS and CDR2 YFSETQ.

The V call is TRBV28, the J call TRBJ1-2; no clear D gene. Germline CDR1 and CDR2: MDHEN and SYDVKM. The germline V and J ends were trimmed by 5 bases and 8 bases, with 12 bases remaining between them. The CDR3 contains 12 residues. CDR3 region: CASSVRTLGYTF. CDR3 nucleotide sequence: TGTGCCAGCAGTGTCCGGACTTTGGGCTACACCTTC.

V and J are TRBV28 and TRBJ2-1, with 15 nucleotides matching TRBD2. The junction had 4 bases not matched to a gene; V was cut back by 5 bases and J by 2 bases. Germline loops: CDR1 MDHEN, CDR2 SYDVKM. CDR3 size: 17 residues. This chain's CDR3 is CASSTRTSGRAYNEQFF. Here the CDR3 DNA reads TGTGCCAGCAGTACTCGGACTAGCGGGAGGGCCTACAATGAGCAGTTCTTC.